The 16 T cell receptor beta chains presented below share a single source sample, sequenced in a study of T cell repertoires in cytomegalovirus infection. TCRdb processed the reads anew with MiXCR; each CDR3 protein has one entry. In the table there are roughly 320,000 distinct CDR3 sequences, roughly 9.5% of which are singletons. Material for sequencing was PBMCs. These TCRs come from a human donor in good health (CMV status not recorded). Some clones in this sample may be carry-over from other donors' samples.

This clonotype has a count of ten or more. The V gene is TRBV12-3 or TRBV12-4, the J gene TRBJ1-6; D may be TRBD1 (6 bases). The CDR3 is made up of 14 amino acids. Trimming stripped 6 bases from V and 3 bases from J, with 9 bases between. CDR3 loop: CASRQQGYNSPLHF. The CDR3 bases are TGTGCCAGCAGACAACAGGGCTATAATTCACCCCTCCACTTT.

The V call is TRBV7-6, the J call TRBJ1-1; D possibly corresponds to TRBD1 (6 bases). The CDR3 runs to 16 residues. Germline CDR1 is SGHVS and CDR2 is FNYEAQ. V was cut by 6 bases and J by 3 bases, with 20 bases left in between. CDR3 loop: CASSPSGAVRDTEAFF. Here the CDR3 DNA reads TGTGCCAGCAGTCCCTCAGGGGCCGTAAGAGACACTGAAGCTTTCTTT.

This clonotype appeared many times. The chain joins TRBV18 to TRBJ2-1, with TRBD2 as a possible D gene (6 bases). Germline V gives CDR1 KGHSH, CDR2 LQKENI. Trimming cost V 5 bases and J 6 bases, with 11 bases left between them. The CDR3 is 13 residues long. The CDR3 DNA is TGTGCCAGCTCAGTCACTAGCAGCAATGAGCAGTTCTTC. Its protein product is CASSVTSSNEQFF.

The V and J genes are TRBV27 and TRBJ2-3, with 11 nucleotides matching TRBD2. The V and J ends lost 10 bases and 2 bases, in that order; junction bases with no gene match: 5. The CDR3 is 14 residues long. Germline CDR1 and CDR2: MNHEY and SMNVEV (reference sequence). The CDR3 protein is CAMRTSGSTDTQYF. The CDR3 DNA follows: TGTGCCATGCGGACTAGCGGGTCCACAGATACGCAGTATTTT.

The chain links TRBV11-2 to TRBJ1-1, with D unclear. CDR1 and CDR2 from the germline V gene are SGHAT and FQNNGV. The CDR3 totals 13 residues. The ends were cut back, 1 base at V and 4 bases at J, with 7 bases in the middle. DNA for the CDR3: TGTGCCAGCAGCTTAGTCCGGACCACTGAAGCTTTCTTT. This encodes CASSLVRTTEAFF.

This clonotype was detected only a few times. The chain recombines TRBV12-3 or TRBV12-4 with TRBJ1-5; 7 nucleotides match TRBD1. CDR3 length: 14 residues. The V and J ends lost 5 bases and 1 base, in that order; junction bases with no gene match: 2. The CDR3 reads CASSRGHSNQPQHF. The CDR3 coding sequence is TGTGCCAGCAGTAGGGGGCACAGCAATCAGCCCCAGCATTTT.

This clonotype was detected many times. The chain is built from TRBV7-2 and TRBJ2-2; TRBD1 is a possible D gene (6 bases). With 3 bases removed from V and 4 bases from J, the gap between germline ends came to 12 bases. The CDR3 runs 15 residues. Germline-derived CDR1 and CDR2 are SGHTA and FQGNSA. The CDR3 region is CASSFPTGRTGELFF. The CDR3 nucleotides are TGTGCCAGCAGCTTCCCTACAGGGCGCACCGGGGAGCTGTTTTTT.

The chain employs TRBV4-2 and TRBJ1-6, with TRBD1 identical over 9 bases. With 3 bases clipped from V and 10 bases from J, the junction kept 10 bases outside the gene matches. The CDR3 runs 16 residues. Per the germline V gene, CDR1 is LGHNA and CDR2 is YNFKEQ. CDR3 protein: CASSQGTGSLESPLHF. CDR3 sequence (DNA): TGTGCCAGCAGCCAGGGGACAGGGAGCTTGGAATCACCCCTCCACTTT.

This clonotype was picked up many times. The rearrangement links TRBV20-1 to TRBJ1-2, with 12 positions matching TRBD1. This CDR3 is built from 15 residues. Germline lookup yields CDR1 DFQATT and CDR2 SNEGSKA (reference sequence). The V segment lost 0 bases and the J segment 7 bases; nucleotides outside the gene matches: 6. The CDR3 loop is CSARDRGQGASGYTF. CDR3 coding DNA: TGCAGTGCTAGAGATAGGGGACAGGGGGCAAGTGGCTACACCTTC.

This clonotype has a handful of counts. V and J are TRBV19 and TRBJ1-6, with D unclear. This CDR3 comprises 14 residues. Germline-derived CDR1 and CDR2 are LNHDA and SQIVND (reference sequence). V dropped 3 bases and J dropped 7 bases, with 10 bases sitting between them. This chain's CDR3 is CASSMPEINSPLHF. In DNA form, the CDR3 reads TGTGCCAGTAGTATGCCGGAAATAAATTCACCCCTCCACTTT.

The gene calls are TRBV6-1 and TRBJ2-2; 7 bases match TRBD2. This CDR3 region has 13 residues. Germline CDR1 and CDR2: MNHNS and SASEGT. The J segment lost 8 bases and the V segment lost 6 bases, leaving 6 bases of the junction unmatched. The CDR3 bases are TGTGCCAGCAGCCAAGGACTAGGGGGGGAGCTGTTTTTT. Protein: CASSQGLGGELFF.

V usage is TRBV27 and J usage is TRBJ2-5; D is uncertain. Looked up from germline, CDR1 is MNHEY and CDR2 is SMNVEV (reference sequence). CDR3 length: 12 residues. V was shortened by 5 bases and J by 2 bases, with 6 bases between the two germline ends. The DNA of the CDR3 is TGTGCCAGCAGTCACTTACAAGAGACCCAGTACTTC. It encodes CASSHLQETQYF.

This clonotype showed up just a few times. This sequence joins TRBV20-1 and TRBJ1-5; unclear D gene. Germline V gene sequence: CDR1 DFQATT, CDR2 SNEGSKA (reference sequence). The CDR3 has 14 amino acids. The V and J ends lost 0 bases and 3 bases respectively, with 9 bases between them. The CDR3 nucleotides are TGCAGTGCTAGAGATACAGTCTCCAATCAGCCCCAGCATTTT. This encodes CSARDTVSNQPQHF.

Comment on this clonotype: This may be a read error, as it is one base from a much larger clone. The gene calls are TRBV11-1 and TRBJ1-5; 8 bases fit TRBD1. Germline V gene lookup returns CDR1 SGHAT and CDR2 FQDESV (reference sequence). The V segment lost 6 bases and the J segment 4 bases; nucleotides outside the gene matches: 2. This CDR3 has 13 amino acids. The CDR3: CASSNRGNQPQHF. CDR3 in DNA: TGTGCCAGCAGTAACAGGGGGAATCAGCCCCAGCATTTT.

This clonotype has ten or more counts. The chain has TRBV12-5 and TRBJ2-3; the match to TRBD1 covers 12 bases. V shed 4 bases and J 4 bases; nucleotides not matched to a gene: 3. From germline, CDR1 is LGHNT and CDR2 FRNRAP. CDR3 size: 15 residues. CDR3 sequence (DNA): TGTGCTAGTGGTTCAGGGACAGGGGGCCCAGATACGCAGTATTTT. Encoded protein: CASGSGTGGPDTQYF.

In this sample, this clonotype turned up many times. The chain is built from TRBV15 and TRBJ2-3; D possibly matches TRBD1 or TRBD2 (5 bases each). The germline gives CDR1 LNHNV, CDR2 YYDKDF (reference sequence). V lost 2 bases to trimming and J lost 2 bases, with 14 bases between them. CDR3 length equals 16 residues. CDR3 bases: TGTGCCACCAGCAGACTGATCGGGGCTTTCACAGATACGCAGTATTTT. Protein product: CATSRLIGAFTDTQYF.